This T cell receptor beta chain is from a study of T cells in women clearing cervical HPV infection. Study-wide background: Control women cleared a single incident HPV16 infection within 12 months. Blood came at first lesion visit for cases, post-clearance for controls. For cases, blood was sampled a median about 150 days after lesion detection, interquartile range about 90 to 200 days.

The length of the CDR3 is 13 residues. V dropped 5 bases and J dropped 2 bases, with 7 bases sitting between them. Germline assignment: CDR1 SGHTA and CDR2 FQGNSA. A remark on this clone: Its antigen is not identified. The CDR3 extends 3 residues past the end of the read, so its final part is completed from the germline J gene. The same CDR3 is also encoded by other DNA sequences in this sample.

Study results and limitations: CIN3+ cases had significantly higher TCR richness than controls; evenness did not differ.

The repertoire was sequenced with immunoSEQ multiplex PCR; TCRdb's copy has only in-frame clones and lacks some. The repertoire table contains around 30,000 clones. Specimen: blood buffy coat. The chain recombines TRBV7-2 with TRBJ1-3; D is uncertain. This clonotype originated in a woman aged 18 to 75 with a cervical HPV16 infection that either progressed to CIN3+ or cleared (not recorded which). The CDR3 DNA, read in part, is TGTGCCAGCAGCCCCAGTGCTGGAAACACC. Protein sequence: CASSPSAGNT. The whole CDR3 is CASSPSAGNTIYF.